This TCR beta chain is from a study of long-term antiretroviral therapy in people with HIV. Whole-study results and caveats: The study found that diversity rose after ART but stayed below transplant donor controls.

Trimming took 5 bases from V and 3 from J; bases not matched to a gene: 16. Germline V gene data show CDR1 as GTSNPN and CDR2 as SVGIG (reference sequence). This CDR3 is built from 16 residues. Survey-level resolution applied to immunoSEQ assay v3.0. The assay was immunoSEQ multiplex PCR, and TCRdb's table has in-frame clones only and misses some. Of under 40,000 clones in the sample, approximately 85% were seen once. About this clone itself: The antigen remains unidentified.

The sequenced sample was unsorted PBMCs, obtained 0.3 years after starting antiretroviral therapy. This receptor was identified in a man in his late teens or twenties with HIV. V and J are TRBV30 and TRBJ2-7, with 7 bases identical to TRBD2. The CDR3 bases are TGTGCCTGGGGAAGGGGTCGGGCGGGAGAAGGCTACGAGCAGTACTTC. Translating gives CAWGRGRAGEGYEQYF.